This TCR beta chain was profiled in a study of blood T cell repertoires in COVID-19. In the study overall: The origin of the acute and convalescent COVID-19 samples was the United States, Italy and Spain. PBMCs, B-cell-depleted T cells, or T cells provided the cDNA or gDNA that made up the material.

In the original processing: Amplifying reference gene primers gave estimates of nucleated cell counts. This table comes from immunoSEQ multiplex PCR, and its TCRdb copy is limited to in-frame clones, with some not included. The DNA was the basis for D and trimming; V, J and clone size are from that table. The table lists tens of thousands of clones, about 82% of them singletons. Looked up from germline, CDR1 is SEHNR and CDR2 is FQNEAQ (reference sequence). The CDR3 is made up of 17 amino acids. Trimming left V 2 bases short and J 8 bases short, with 24 bases between. The sequence derives from a human donor in a cohort sampled during active COVID-19. The J gene is TRBJ1-1, the V gene TRBV7-9; D might be TRBD1 (6 bases). Sequenced input: peripheral blood. CDR3 in amino acids: CASSLNSKGPGVAEAFF. DNA for the CDR3: TGTGCCAGCAGCTTAAACTCCAAGGGTCCAGGGGTCGCCGAAGCTTTCTTT.